This T cell receptor (beta chain) is from a study of cytomegalovirus exposure and HLA in healthy donors (dated by TCRdb to 2017 to 2019). With regard to the full study: According to an earlier analysis of around 600 of the donors, some 180 million T cells yielded roughly 110 million unique TCR beta sequences and around 300 Gb of sequence data. The study combined high-throughput TCR immunosequencing, statistical association of individual TCRs with disease status, and machine learning to predict cytomegalovirus infection status. HLA typing covered class I and class II loci at four-digit resolution. A separate validation cohort of roughly 130 different subjects was used in addition to the approximately 640-subject first cohort. Donor age, sex, ethnicity and CMV serostatus were compiled alongside the repertoire data. An early release covering approximately 600 HLA-typed donors comprised 250 to 350 gigabases of sequencing data and approximately 85 million unique TCR sequences. To study patterns of TCR occurrence, a later analysis re-analyzed previously published TCR beta repertoires from around 660 donors and added high-resolution HLA genotyping. The number of typed donors differed by locus: about 620-640 for A, B, C, DRB1 and DQB1; approximately 520 for DQA1; 600 to 610 for DPA1; and about 450 for DPB1. Rather than drawing on any new phenotypic data, the later analysis identified candidate immune exposures from TCR beta sequences and the way those sequences occurred across donors. The study used immunosequencing to profile the T cell repertoires of more than 650 subjects and linked those repertoires to cytomegalovirus serostatus. The study was designed to test whether signatures of past pathogen exposure could be identified by cataloging public T cell receptors. Every repertoire in the discovery cohort had been generated on one and the same sequencing platform. About five DR-DQ haplotypes were handled as single units for association and clustering because linkage in the cohort was strong. Genome-wide SNP genotypes for about 60% of the 666 donors were used in a later genetic analysis, which treated that subset as a discovery cohort. Among the roughly 400 genotyped donors, around 79% belonged to the genetic ancestry cluster associated with self-reported Caucasian donors. Among over 350 genotyped donors of the cohort, an average of about 240,000 unique TCR beta nucleotide sequences were sequenced per donor, about a sixth of them non-productive. An earlier analysis of fewer than 700 of the donors applied high-throughput TCR beta sequencing to assess whether each TCR beta V gene segment acted as functional or pseudogenic. On the study overall, not on this receptor specifically: In a later analysis, some 18,000 TCR beta sequences were associated with specific HLA alleles at a false discovery rate of 0.05. A cluster of highly shared sequence variants was judged likely to be a technical artifact of the sequencing pipeline. When HLA alleles, especially DR and DQ, strongly co-occurred, TCR associations were difficult to assign to individual alleles. According to the authors, the approach could potentially be generalized to other disease states and immunological phenotypes. Across donors, most TCR sequences were observed very rarely, whereas some public TCRs were present in many individuals. Several of the top co-occurrence clusters appeared to be linked to parvovirus B19, influenza, CMV and Epstein-Barr virus, according to a later analysis. According to a later analysis, most CMV-associated TCR beta chains appeared to be HLA-restricted, and the HLA associations seemed to be driven largely by CMV exposure. In an earlier analysis of 587 of the donors, most TCR beta V segments were observed in productive rearrangements about 87% or about 30% of the time, broadly matching IMGT annotations. For the cohort, immune exposure information was limited to CMV serostatus. A few of the identified cytomegalovirus-associated TCR beta chains were confirmed in vitro to be specific for cytomegalovirus antigens. The cohort was sequenced for TCR beta chains only, and without alpha or paired-chain data the features that could be detected were limited. Because counts were too low, about 15 rarely observed V segments, including chromosome 9 orphons, were left out of the earlier analysis of over 550 of the donors. V-gene and J-gene trimming of TCR beta chains was associated with a missense DCLRE1C variant in a later genetic analysis, and the association was replicated in an independent cohort. A further reported finding was that TCR beta sequences accurately predicted the HLA-A and HLA-B alleles for most subjects in the first cohort. Cytomegalovirus status was reported to be diagnosed by the classifier with high specificity and sensitivity in both the original and validation cohorts. Correlated functional status among segregating V segments might be attributable to linkage disequilibrium, but an unknown experimental factor could not be ruled out. Presence/absence analyses assumed roughly uniform sequencing depth across donors, an assumption that may not hold. In a later genetic analysis, fewer N-insertions in productive TCRs were reported among donors in an Asian-associated ancestry cluster than the approximately 710-donor mean. In a later analysis, HLA-associated TCR beta chains were found to be more clonally expanded and to have lower generation probabilities than equally common non-associated chains. Some IMGT-functional V segments, including TRBV6-2 and TRBV6-3, could not be distinguished by the 87-base-pair reads and were therefore excluded. A later analysis found that TCR association rates varied across HLA loci, with DRB1 alleles showing the most associated TCRs and HLA-C alleles the fewest. Because some donors lacked HLA typing at each locus, the association tests relied only on the typed subset. A total of around 150 TCR beta chains were listed by the study as associated with cytomegalovirus.

Details on this clone: The antigen it recognizes is unknown. Base qualities are not provided; no much larger clone lies one nucleotide away.

V is trimmed back by 6 bases and J by 9 bases, and the junction contains 9 bases that no gene match accounts for. CDR1 and CDR2 are drawn from the germline V gene: SNHLY, FYNNEI. Counted from cysteine to phenylalanine, this CDR3 has 13 amino acids. CDR3 DNA is the only sequence kept; it has 39 bases, read in frame from the first base. Library construction relied on the immunoSEQ multiplex PCR assay. A mixture of 60 forward primers for TCR Vbeta segments and 13 reverse primers for TCR Jbeta segments was used in the multiplex PCR. A multiplex PCR assay on genomic DNA amplified the CDR3 region of rearranged TCR beta genes. On the Illumina HiSeq System, the amplified TCR beta libraries were sequenced as 87-base-pair reads. Under the source paper's analysis protocol: A later analysis tallied some 79 million unique TCR beta chains across the 660 or so repertoires, and some 12 million of those chains were shared by two or more donors. To remove PCR and sequencing errors, raw reads were error-corrected and collapsed into unique sequences using a nearest-neighbor algorithm that merged closely related sequences. V, D and J gene segments were assigned by aligning CDR3 sequences to IMGT reference sequences. For a sequence to be retained, a match of at least six nucleotides to both a V gene segment and a J gene segment was required. A rearrangement counted as productive if the CDR3 had no stop codons and remained in frame with V and J, and every other rearrangement counted as non-productive. CDR3 was defined according to IMGT convention as the region running from the second conserved V-encoded cysteine to the conserved J-encoded phenylalanine. In an earlier analysis of just under 600 of the donors, sequences lacking an unambiguous match to a single V gene segment were excluded. In an earlier analysis of around 600 of the donors, V segments were called functional above 56.7% productive rearrangements and were called segregating when the between-donor standard deviation exceeded 5%. A statistical classification framework was built to diagnose cytomegalovirus status from the catalog of TCR beta chain sequences. In a later analysis, TCR nucleotide sequences were compared against IMGT/GENE-DB human TR gene sequences so that V and J genes could be assigned. Using the TCRdist pipeline, a later analysis assigned CDR3 sequences along with most-parsimonious VDJ recombination scenarios. In a later analysis, every TCR beta chain was defined by the combination of its CDR3 amino acid sequence and its V-gene family, and reads without a unique V-gene family were dropped. To address suspected cross-contamination and a sequencing artifact, a later analysis removed roughly 580 highly shared, low-generation-probability nucleotide sequences. In a later analysis, a clonal expansion index for each public chain was calculated from normalized within-repertoire ranks of inferred template counts. A later analysis computed generation probabilities with a VDJ recombination model fitted to out-of-frame rearrangements, and checked the results against IGoR. In a later analysis, TCR-TCR, TCR-HLA and TCR-CMV co-occurrence was scored with hypergeometric tests, and a repertoire-size bias correction was applied to TCR pairs. A later analysis estimated false discovery rates by permuting HLA or CMV assignments 20 times. In a later analysis, co-occurring TCRs were grouped with DBSCAN, and TCRdist sequence similarity was added when clustering was performed within HLA-allele-positive subsets. For co-occurrence clustering, repertoires with fewer than 30,000 or more than 120,000 public chains were excluded, along with 5 or 6 repertoires with anomalous nucleotide sharing. TCRdb provides this immuneACCESS table in a form limited to in-frame rearrangements. Some clones are lacking; in checked studies, under half of them reflect an unresolved V gene, and why the rest are absent is not known. V and J calls plus clone size are reproduced from that table; the DNA served to infer D and trimming. The table for this sample lists 110,000 to 150,000 clones; about three quarters of them were counted only once. Approximately 3.8% of the sample is in the top ten clones.

The cohort was made up of around 720 healthy bone marrow donors. At the time of sampling, every cohort member was nominally healthy, though immune exposures that went unrecorded were likely present. The donor was CMV seronegative and belonged to the group of 352 seronegative cohort members. Each donor provided a peripheral blood sample, and peripheral blood mononuclear cells were used for TCR beta sequencing. The Qiagen DNeasy Blood Extraction Kit was used to extract genomic DNA from the blood cell samples. This clonotype originated in a male donor in good health and CMV-seronegative. Sequencing was carried out using PBMCs. The rearrangement joined TRBV2 to TRBJ1-2, and 8 junctional nucleotides match TRBD1. The CDR3 loop reads CASSRDRFDRYTF. Read as DNA, the sequence is TGTGCCAGCAGCCGGGACAGGTTCGATCGCTACACCTTC.